This TCR beta chain was recorded in a study of T cells in localized non-small cell lung cancer. Study-wide results and limits: A median about 62 of the top 100 tumor clones appeared in adjacent lung. Maximal T cell clonality occurred in uninvolved adjacent lung, with tumor ranking below it.

Only in-frame clones appear in the TCRdb table, and some are missing; sequencing was by immunoSEQ multiplex PCR. The sample consists of some 30,000 clones, around 84% of them appearing once. Comments on this clone: Its antigen is still unknown.

Sample: peripheral blood, taken before any cancer treatment. This TCR was recovered from a male donor aged 60 or over with stage II squamous cell lung carcinoma.

The CDR3, as DNA: TGTGCCAGCAGCGGCGGGACTAGCGGGACCACCACAGATACGCAGTATTTT. As protein: CASSGGTSGTTTDTQYF. This chain joins TRBV5-5 and TRBJ2-3; 13 bases are shared with TRBD2. With V trimmed by 4 bases and J by 2 bases, 7 bases remained unmatched. Germline loops: CDR1 SGHKS, CDR2 YYEKEE (reference sequence). This CDR3 is 17 amino acids long.